The clone carrying this T cell receptor beta chain was detected many times. Amplification targeted TCR beta CDR3 regions from RNA transcripts. HTBI primers were used for first-round RT-PCR of the TCR CDR3. TCRdb passed the multiplex PCR reads through MiXCR, listing each CDR3 protein once. The sample shows fewer than 400,000 distinct CDR3 sequences, less than 20% of them seen only once. The data derive from a study of T cells in Graves' hyperthyroidism and ophthalmopathy. V lost 7 bases to trimming and J lost 10 bases; unmatched junction nucleotides: 4. CDR3 size: 11 residues. Not enrolled were patients with uncontrolled infection, other autoimmune disease, pregnancy or lactation.

This clonotype was obtained from a young woman with Graves' hyperthyroidism that later progressed to Graves' ophthalmopathy. The chain recombines TRBV12-3 or TRBV12-4 with TRBJ2-1; 7 nucleotides match TRBD1. Sample: blood. CDR3 sequence reads: CASTKDREQFF. DNA for the CDR3: TGTGCCAGCACTAAGGACAGGGAGCAGTTCTTC.